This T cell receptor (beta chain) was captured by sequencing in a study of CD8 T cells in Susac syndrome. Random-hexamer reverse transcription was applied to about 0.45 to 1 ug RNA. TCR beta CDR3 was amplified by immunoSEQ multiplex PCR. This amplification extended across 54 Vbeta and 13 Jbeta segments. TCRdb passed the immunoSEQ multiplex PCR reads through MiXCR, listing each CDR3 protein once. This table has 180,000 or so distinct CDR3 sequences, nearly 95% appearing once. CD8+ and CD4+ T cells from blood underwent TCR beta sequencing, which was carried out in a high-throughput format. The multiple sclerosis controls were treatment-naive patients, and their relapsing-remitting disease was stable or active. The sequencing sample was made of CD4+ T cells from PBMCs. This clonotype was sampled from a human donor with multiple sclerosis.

CDR3: CASGGTDTGELFF. CDR3 in DNA: TGTGCCAGCGGGGGCACTGACACCGGGGAGCTGTTTTTT. The chain recombines TRBV7-9 with TRBJ2-2, with D perhaps matching TRBD1 (6 bases). The CDR3 runs 13 residues. The V and J ends lost 8 bases and 3 bases respectively, with 10 bases between them. Germline V gene sequence: CDR1 SEHNR, CDR2 FQNEAQ (reference sequence).